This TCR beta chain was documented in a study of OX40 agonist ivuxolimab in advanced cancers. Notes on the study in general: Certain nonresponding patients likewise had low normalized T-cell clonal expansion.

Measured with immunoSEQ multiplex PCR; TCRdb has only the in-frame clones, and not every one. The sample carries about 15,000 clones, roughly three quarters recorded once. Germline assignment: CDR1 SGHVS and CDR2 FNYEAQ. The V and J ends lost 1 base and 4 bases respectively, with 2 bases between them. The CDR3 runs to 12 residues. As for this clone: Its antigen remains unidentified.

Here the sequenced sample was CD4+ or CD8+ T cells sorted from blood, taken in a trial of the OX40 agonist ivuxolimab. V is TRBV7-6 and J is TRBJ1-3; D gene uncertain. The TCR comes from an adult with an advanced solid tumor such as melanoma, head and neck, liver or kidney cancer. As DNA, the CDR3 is TGTGCCAGCAGCTTAGAGGGAAACACCATATATTTT. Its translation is CASSLEGNTIYF.